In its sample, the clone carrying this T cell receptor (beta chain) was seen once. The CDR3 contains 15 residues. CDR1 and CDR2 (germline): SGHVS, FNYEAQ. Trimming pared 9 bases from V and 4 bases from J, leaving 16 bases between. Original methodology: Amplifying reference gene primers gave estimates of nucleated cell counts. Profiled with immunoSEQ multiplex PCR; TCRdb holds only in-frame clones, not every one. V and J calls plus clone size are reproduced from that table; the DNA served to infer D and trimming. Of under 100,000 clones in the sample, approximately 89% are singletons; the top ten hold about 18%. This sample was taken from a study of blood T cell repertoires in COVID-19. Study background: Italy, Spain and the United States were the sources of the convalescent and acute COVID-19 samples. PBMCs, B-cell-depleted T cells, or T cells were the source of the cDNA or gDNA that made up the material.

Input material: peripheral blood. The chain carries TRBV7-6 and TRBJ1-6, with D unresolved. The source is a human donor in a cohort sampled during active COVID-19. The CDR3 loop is CASRADPAYNSPLHF. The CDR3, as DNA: TGTGCCAGTCGAGCGGACCCTGCATATAATTCACCCCTCCACTTT.